What follows are 13 T cell receptor beta chains derived from one specimen sequenced in a study of blood T cell repertoires in COVID-19. Clones were sequenced by immunoSEQ multiplex PCR, and TCRdb holds only the in-frame ones, with some missing. The sample includes 200,000 to 300,000 clones, 83% of them seen just once. The sequenced sample was peripheral blood. The source is a human donor in a cohort sampled during active COVID-19.

This clone was detected only once. The J gene is TRBJ2-5, the V gene TRBV9, with D possibly being TRBD2 (8 bases). Per the germline V gene, CDR1 is SGDLS and CDR2 is YYNGEE. The CDR3 sequence is 16 residues long. Trimming removed 4 bases from V and 5 bases from J, with 21 bases in between. The CDR3 sequence is CASSPPGGGLTETQYF. The CDR3 nucleotides read TGTGCCAGCAGCCCCCCGGGAGGGGGCCTGACGGAGACCCAGTACTTC.

Turning to this clone: The sample contains more than one DNA sequence encoding this CDR3. This chain links TRBV18 with TRBJ2-7; D remains ambiguous. The V end was cut by 6 bases, the J end by 0 bases, with 12 bases between. Germline lookup yields CDR1 KGHSH and CDR2 LQKENI. The CDR3 is 14 amino acids. CDR3 loop: CASSPDGSSYEQYF. CDR3 nucleotides: TGTGCCAGCTCTCCCGACGGGTCCTCCTACGAGCAGTACTTC.

The table lists this clone with a few counts. The gene calls are TRBV29-1 and TRBJ2-3; TRBD2 agrees at 14 bases. V lost 3 bases and J lost 3; bases outside the gene matches: 5. Looked up from germline, CDR1 is SQVTM and CDR2 is ANQGSEA. This CDR3 contains 16 residues. The CDR3 spells CSVERLAGGRTDTQYF. Written as DNA, the CDR3 is TGCAGCGTTGAGAGACTAGCGGGAGGGAGGACAGATACGCAGTATTTT.

The chain uses TRBV24-1 and TRBJ2-3; 7 nucleotides match TRBD1. Germline trimming cut 4 bases from V and 4 bases from J; bases unmatched to any gene: 4. This CDR3 has 14 residues. CDR1 and CDR2 (germline): KGHDR, SFDVKD. CDR3: CATSEGQLADTQYF. CDR3 nucleotide sequence: TGTGCCACCAGTGAGGGACAGTTAGCAGATACGCAGTATTTT.

In its sample, this clone was seen once. This chain joins TRBV27 and TRBJ2-1; 8 bases match TRBD2. The V segment lost 2 bases and the J segment 7 bases; nucleotides outside the gene matches: 22. CDR1 MNHEY and CDR2 SMNVEV come from the germline V gene (reference sequence). The CDR3 totals 20 residues. As DNA, the CDR3 is TGTGCCAGCAGTTTAGAAGGACCTAGACTCATGGGGCGGGAGGAAAATGAGCAGTTCTTC. The encoded protein is CASSLEGPRLMGREENEQFF.

This clone was counted a single time. In nucleotides, the CDR3 is TGTGCCATCAGGGACAGGGCGGAGACTGAAGCTTTCTTT. It specifies CAIRDRAETEAFF. The V and J genes are TRBV10-3 and TRBJ1-1; 8 bases map to TRBD1. The CDR3 has 13 amino acids. Germline assignment: CDR1 ENHRY and CDR2 SYGVKD. Losses at the gene ends were 6 bases for V and 5 bases for J; bases not matched to a gene: 5.

V usage is TRBV10-2 and J usage is TRBJ1-1; 9 bases agree with TRBD1. Germline CDR1 reads WSHSY; CDR2 reads SAAADI. V dropped 8 bases and J dropped 5; count of bases not matched to a gene: 9. CDR3 length: 14 amino acids. CDR3 nucleotides: TGCGCCAGCCTAGACAGGGGGACGAAAACTGAAGCTTTCTTT. Encoded protein: CASLDRGTKTEAFF.

The V gene is TRBV27, the J gene TRBJ2-1; the match to TRBD2 covers 14 bases. CDR1 MNHEY and CDR2 SMNVEV come from the germline V gene (reference sequence). V lost 2 bases and J lost 5; bases outside the gene matches: 5. This CDR3 is built from 17 residues. The CDR3 reads CASSLRTSGRFNNEQFF. For the CDR3, the DNA is TGTGCCAGCAGTTTAAGGACTAGCGGGAGGTTCAACAATGAGCAGTTCTTC.

The chain has TRBV10-3 and TRBJ1-5, with 9 bases matching TRBD1. Trimming removed 6 bases from V and 4 bases from J; junction bases left unmatched: 4. CDR3 length equals 14 residues. Germline V lookup: CDR1 ENHRY, CDR2 SYGVKD. CDR3 in amino acids: CAIRDDRGNQPQHF. The CDR3 coding sequence is TGTGCCATCAGAGATGACAGGGGGAATCAGCCCCAGCATTTT.

V usage is TRBV6-2 or TRBV6-3 and J usage is TRBJ2-1; 9 nucleotides line up with TRBD2. The CDR3 is made up of 14 amino acids. Per the germline V gene, CDR1 is MNHEY and CDR2 is SVGEGT. The V and J ends lost 2 bases and 4 bases, in that order; junction bases with no gene match: 0. The CDR3 nucleotides are TGTGCCAGCAGTTACGCGGGGGGGTACAATGAGCAGTTCTTC. It yields the protein CASSYAGGYNEQFF.

This chain links TRBV12-3 or TRBV12-4 with TRBJ1-5; no clear D. V shed 3 bases and J shed 5 bases, with 8 bases lying between them. The CDR3 sequence is 13 residues long. CDR3 residues: CASSFEGDQPQHF. The DNA for the CDR3 is TGTGCCAGCAGTTTCGAGGGAGATCAGCCCCAGCATTTT.

This clone showed up just once. V is TRBV25-1 and J is TRBJ2-3, with D uncertain. The germline V gene encodes CDR1 MGHDK and CDR2 SYGVNS. V dropped 11 bases and J dropped 2 bases, with 20 bases sitting between them. This CDR3 spans 15 amino acids. DNA for the CDR3: TGTGCCGACCAGTTCGCAGGCCTTTTCACAGATACGCAGTATTTT. It yields the protein CADQFAGLFTDTQYF.

The chain uses TRBV11-3 and TRBJ2-5; a possible D gene is TRBD2 (6 bases). CDR3 size: 13 residues. Germline assignment: CDR1 SGHNT and CDR2 YENEEA. V lost 5 bases and J 2 bases, leaving 9 bases between the germline ends. The CDR3 here is CASSLGGQETQYF. The CDR3, as DNA: TGTGCCAGCAGCCTAGGAGGGCAAGAGACCCAGTACTTC.